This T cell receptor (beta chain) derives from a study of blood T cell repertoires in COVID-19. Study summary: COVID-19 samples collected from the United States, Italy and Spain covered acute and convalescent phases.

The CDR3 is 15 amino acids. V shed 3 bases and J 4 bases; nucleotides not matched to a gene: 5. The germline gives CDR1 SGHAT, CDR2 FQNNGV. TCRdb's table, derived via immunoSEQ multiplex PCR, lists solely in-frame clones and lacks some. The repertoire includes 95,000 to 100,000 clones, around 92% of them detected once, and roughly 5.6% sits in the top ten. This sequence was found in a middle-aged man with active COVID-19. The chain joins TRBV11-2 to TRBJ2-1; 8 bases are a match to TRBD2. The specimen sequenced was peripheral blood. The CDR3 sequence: CASSFRTSGYNEQFF. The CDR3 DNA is TGTGCCAGCAGCTTTCGCACTAGCGGATACAATGAGCAGTTCTTC.